The table lists the clone carrying this TCR beta chain with a few counts. What it binds is unknown. This entry comes from a study of response to subunit inactivated influenza vaccine. Study-wide points: Each seasonal influenza vaccination recruits few new T cells, the authors suggested.

One entry per CDR3 protein, called by TCRdb with MiXCR from the RT-PCR reads. This sample yields roughly 650,000 distinct CDR3 sequences, of which around 16% are seen a single time; roughly 11% belongs to the top ten. Trimming at V came to 8 bases and at J to 8 bases, leaving 15 bases not matched to a gene. This CDR3 comprises 15 residues. Germline lookup yields CDR1 PRHDT and CDR2 FYEKMQ (reference sequence). This chain uses TRBV13 with TRBJ2-1; TRBD2 matches 7 bases. The material sequenced was PBMCs from blood, taken about 11 days after vaccination. The receptor was derived from a man in his fifties who received an inactivated influenza vaccine. CDR3 nucleotides: TGTGCCAGCTTAGTGGCGGGAGAGGTCTGGGATGAGCAGTTCTTC. Residues: CASLVAGEVWDEQFF.